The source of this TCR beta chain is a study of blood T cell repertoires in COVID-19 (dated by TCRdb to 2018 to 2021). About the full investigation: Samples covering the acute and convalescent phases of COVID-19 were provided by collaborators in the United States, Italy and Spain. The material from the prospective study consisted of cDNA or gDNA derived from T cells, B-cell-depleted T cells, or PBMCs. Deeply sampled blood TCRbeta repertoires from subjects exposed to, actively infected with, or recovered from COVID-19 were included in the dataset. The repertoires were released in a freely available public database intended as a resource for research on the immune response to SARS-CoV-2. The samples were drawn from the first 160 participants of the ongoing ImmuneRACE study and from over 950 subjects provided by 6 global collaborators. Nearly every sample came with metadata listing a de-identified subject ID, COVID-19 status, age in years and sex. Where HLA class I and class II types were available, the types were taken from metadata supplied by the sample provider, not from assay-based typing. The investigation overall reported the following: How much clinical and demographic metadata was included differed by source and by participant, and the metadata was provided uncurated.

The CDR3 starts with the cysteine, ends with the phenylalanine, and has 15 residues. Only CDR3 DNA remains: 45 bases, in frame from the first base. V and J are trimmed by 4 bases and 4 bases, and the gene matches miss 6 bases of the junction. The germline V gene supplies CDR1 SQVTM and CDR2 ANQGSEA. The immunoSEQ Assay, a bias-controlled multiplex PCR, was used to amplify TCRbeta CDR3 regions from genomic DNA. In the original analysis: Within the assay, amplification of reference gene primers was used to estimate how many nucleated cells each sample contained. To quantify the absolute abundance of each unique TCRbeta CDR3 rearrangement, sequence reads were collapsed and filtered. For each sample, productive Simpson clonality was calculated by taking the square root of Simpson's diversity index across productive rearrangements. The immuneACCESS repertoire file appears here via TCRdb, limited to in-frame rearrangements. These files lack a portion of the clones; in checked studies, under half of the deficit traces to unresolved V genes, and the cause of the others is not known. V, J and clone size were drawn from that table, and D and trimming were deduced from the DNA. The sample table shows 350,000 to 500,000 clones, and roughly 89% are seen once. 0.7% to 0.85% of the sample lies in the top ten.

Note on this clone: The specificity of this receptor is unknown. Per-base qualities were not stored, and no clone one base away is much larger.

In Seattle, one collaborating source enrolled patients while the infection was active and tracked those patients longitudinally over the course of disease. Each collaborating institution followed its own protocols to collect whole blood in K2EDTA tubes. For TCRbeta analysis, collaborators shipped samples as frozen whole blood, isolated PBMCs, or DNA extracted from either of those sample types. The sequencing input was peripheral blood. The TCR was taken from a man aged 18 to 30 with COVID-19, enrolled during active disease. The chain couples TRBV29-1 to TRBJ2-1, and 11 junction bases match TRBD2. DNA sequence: TGCAGCGTTGTTCCCTTAGCGGGAGGGTACAATGAGCAGTTCTTC. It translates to CSVVPLAGGYNEQFF.